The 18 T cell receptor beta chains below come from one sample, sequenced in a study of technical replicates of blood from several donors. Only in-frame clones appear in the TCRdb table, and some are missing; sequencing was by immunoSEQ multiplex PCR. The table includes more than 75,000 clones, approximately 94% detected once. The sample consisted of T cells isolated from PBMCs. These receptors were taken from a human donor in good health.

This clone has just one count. The CDR3 bases are TGTGCCAGCACCCCAGACATCCCGAACACCGGGGAGCTGTTTTTT. As protein: CASTPDIPNTGELFF. The chain couples TRBV7-9 to TRBJ2-2; no definite D call. Trimming removed 7 bases at V and 0 bases at J, with 12 bases between. CDR1 is SEHNR, CDR2 FQNEAQ, per germline (reference sequence). The CDR3 runs 15 residues.

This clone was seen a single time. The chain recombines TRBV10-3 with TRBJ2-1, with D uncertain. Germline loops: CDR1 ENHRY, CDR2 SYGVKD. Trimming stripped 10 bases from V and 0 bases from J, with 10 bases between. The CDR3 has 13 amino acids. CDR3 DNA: TGTGCCAGCCTATCAAGCTCCTACAATGAGCAGTTCTTC. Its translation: CASLSSSYNEQFF.

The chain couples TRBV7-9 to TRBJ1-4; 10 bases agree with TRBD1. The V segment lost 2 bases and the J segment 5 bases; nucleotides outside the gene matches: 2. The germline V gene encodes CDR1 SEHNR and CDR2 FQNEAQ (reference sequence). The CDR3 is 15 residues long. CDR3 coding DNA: TGTGCCAGCAGCTTACTGGGACAGGGGAATGAAAAACTGTTTTTT. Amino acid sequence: CASSLLGQGNEKLFF.

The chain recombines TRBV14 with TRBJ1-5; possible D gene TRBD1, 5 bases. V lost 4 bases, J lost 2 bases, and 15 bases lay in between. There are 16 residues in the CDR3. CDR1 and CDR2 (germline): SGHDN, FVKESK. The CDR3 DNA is TGTGCCAGCAGCCCAGGTGGGGGGTTCGGCAATCAGCCCCAGCATTTT. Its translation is CASSPGGGFGNQPQHF.

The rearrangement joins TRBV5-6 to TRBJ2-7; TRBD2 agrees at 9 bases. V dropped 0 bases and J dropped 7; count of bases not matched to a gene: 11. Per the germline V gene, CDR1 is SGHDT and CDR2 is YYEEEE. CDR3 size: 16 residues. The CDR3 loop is CASSLAEAGGLGEQYF. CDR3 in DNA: TGTGCCAGCAGCTTGGCCGAAGCGGGGGGCTTGGGAGAGCAGTACTTC.

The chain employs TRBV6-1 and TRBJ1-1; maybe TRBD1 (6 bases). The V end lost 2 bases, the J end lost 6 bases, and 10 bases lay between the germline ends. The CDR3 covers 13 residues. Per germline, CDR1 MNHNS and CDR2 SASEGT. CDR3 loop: CASSEWTEPEAFF. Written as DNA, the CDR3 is TGTGCCAGCAGTGAATGGACAGAACCTGAAGCTTTCTTT.

CDR3 region: CASSLGLQGPETQYF. The CDR3 DNA reads TGTGCCAGCAGCTTAGGACTTCAGGGGCCGGAGACCCAGTACTTC. V usage is TRBV11-3 and J usage is TRBJ2-5, with D possibly matching TRBD1 (6 bases). The CDR3 length is 15 residues. Germline V gene sequence: CDR1 SGHNT, CDR2 YENEEA. V dropped 1 base and J dropped 5 bases, with 14 bases sitting between them.

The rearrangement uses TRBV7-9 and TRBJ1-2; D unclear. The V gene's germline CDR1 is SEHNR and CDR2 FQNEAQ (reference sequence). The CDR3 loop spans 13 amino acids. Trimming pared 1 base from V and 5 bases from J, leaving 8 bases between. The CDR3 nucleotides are TGTGCCAGCAGCTTAGAGGCGGTTTATGGCTACACCTTC. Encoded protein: CASSLEAVYGYTF.

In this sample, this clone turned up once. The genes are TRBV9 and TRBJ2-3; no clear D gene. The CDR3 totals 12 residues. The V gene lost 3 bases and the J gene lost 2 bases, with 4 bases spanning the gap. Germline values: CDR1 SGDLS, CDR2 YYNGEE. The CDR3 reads CASSDITDTQYF. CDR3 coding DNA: TGTGCCAGCAGCGATATCACAGATACGCAGTATTTT. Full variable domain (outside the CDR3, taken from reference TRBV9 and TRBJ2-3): DSGVTQTPKHLITATGQRVTLRCSPRSGDLSVYWYQQSLDQGLQFLIQYYNGEERAKGNILERFSAQQFPDLHSELNLSSLELGDSALYFCASSDITDTQYFGPGTRLTVL.

The CDR3 here is CASSDSPLGGEQFF. CDR3 in DNA: TGCGCCAGCAGTGACTCCCCACTAGGAGGTGAGCAGTTCTTC. This rearrangement joins TRBV10-2 to TRBJ2-1; D might be TRBD2 (5 bases). The CDR3 sequence is 14 residues long. Deletions cut 3 bases from V and 9 bases from J, with 15 bases between. CDR1 WSHSY and CDR2 SAAADI come from the germline V gene.

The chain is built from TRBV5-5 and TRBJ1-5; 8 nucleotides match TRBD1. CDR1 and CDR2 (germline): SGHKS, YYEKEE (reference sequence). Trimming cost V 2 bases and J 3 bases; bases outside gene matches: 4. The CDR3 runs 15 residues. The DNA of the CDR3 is TGTGCCAGCAGCTTAAGGGGACAGGCCAATCAGCCCCAGCATTTT. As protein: CASSLRGQANQPQHF.

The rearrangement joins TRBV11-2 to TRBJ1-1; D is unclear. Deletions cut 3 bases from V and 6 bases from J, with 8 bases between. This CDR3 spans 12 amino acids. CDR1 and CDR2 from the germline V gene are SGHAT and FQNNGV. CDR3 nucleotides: TGTGCCAGCAGCTTTTTAGCAGCTGAAGCTTTCTTT. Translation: CASSFLAAEAFF.

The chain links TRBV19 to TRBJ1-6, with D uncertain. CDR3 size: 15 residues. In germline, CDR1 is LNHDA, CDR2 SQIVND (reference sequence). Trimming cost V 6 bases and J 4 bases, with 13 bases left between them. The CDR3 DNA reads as TGTGCCAGTAGGGAGGTAGGGATGTATAATTCACCCCTCCACTTT. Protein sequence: CASREVGMYNSPLHF.

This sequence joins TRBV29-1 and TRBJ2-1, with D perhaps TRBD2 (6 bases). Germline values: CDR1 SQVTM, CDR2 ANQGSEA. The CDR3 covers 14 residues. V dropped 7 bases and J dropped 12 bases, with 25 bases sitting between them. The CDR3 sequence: CSATPTGTLRVQFF. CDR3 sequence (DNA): TGCAGCGCCACCCCCACCGGGACTCTCCGAGTGCAGTTCTTC.

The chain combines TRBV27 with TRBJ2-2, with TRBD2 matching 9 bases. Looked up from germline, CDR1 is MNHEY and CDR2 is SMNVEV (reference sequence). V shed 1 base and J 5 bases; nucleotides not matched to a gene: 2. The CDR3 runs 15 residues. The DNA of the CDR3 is TGTGCCAGCAGTTTATTTAGCGGGAGTACCGGGGAGCTGTTTTTT. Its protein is CASSLFSGSTGELFF.

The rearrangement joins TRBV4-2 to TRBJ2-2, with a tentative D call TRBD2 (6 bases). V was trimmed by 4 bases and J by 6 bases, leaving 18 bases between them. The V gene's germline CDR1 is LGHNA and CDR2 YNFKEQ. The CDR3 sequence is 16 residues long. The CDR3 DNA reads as TGTGCCAGCAGCCGGGCTGGGACTCCGGGGGCCGGGGAGCTGTTTTTT. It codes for CASSRAGTPGAGELFF.

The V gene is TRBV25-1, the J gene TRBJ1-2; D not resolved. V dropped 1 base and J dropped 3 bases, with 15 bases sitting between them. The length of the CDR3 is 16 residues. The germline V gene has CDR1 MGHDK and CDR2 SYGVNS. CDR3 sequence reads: CASSELDGKGDYGYTF. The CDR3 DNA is TGTGCCAGCAGTGAATTGGACGGGAAGGGTGACTATGGCTACACCTTC.

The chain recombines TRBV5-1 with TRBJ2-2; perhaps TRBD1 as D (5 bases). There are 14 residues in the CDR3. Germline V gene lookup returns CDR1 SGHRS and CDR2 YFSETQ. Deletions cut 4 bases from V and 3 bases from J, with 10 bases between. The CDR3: CASSVDIHTGELFF. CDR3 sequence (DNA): TGCGCCAGCAGCGTGGACATACACACCGGGGAGCTGTTTTTT. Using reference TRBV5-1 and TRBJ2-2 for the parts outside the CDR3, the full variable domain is KAGVTQTPRYLIKTRGQQVTLSCSPISGHRSVSWYQQTPGQGLQFLFEYFSETQRNKGNFPGRFSGRQFSNSRSEMNVSTLELGDSALYLCASSVDIHTGELFFGEGSRLTVL.